This T cell receptor (beta chain) was identified in a study of graft-versus-host responses after intestinal transplantation. Generated by immunoSEQ multiplex PCR, the TCRdb table keeps only in-frame clones and is missing some. Of some 100,000 clones detected, over 80% appear once; the ten largest clones hold around 5.8%. Overall study results and limits: Graft-donor T cell macrochimerism coincided with high graft-versus-host to host-versus-graft clonal ratios in allografts. Circulating GvH clone levels at their peak were associated with HvG declines (early post-transplant).

Trimming left V 1 base short and J 4 bases short, with 11 bases between. Germline loops: CDR1 SGDLS, CDR2 YYNGEE. This CDR3 contains 14 residues. Notes on this clone: Antigen: not known.

The sequences come from unstimulated CD8+ T cells sorted from spleen or lymph node cells, collected before intestinal transplant. The genes are TRBV9 and TRBJ1-1; D call uncertain. This receptor was identified in a human donor who received an intestinal transplant. The DNA of the CDR3 is TGTGCCAGCAGCGTAAATAGCAGGAGCACTGAAGCTTTCTTT. Its protein product is CASSVNSRSTEAFF.